The next 14 T cell receptor beta chains were all read from a single sample in a study of PD-1 blockade in classical Hodgkin lymphoma. The time point is: cycle 4 day 1 (C4D1), after more than five weeks of nivolumab. Brentuximab vedotin exposure varied among the patients, all of whom had relapsed after autologous stem cell transplantation. Here immunoSEQ multiplex PCR was the method, and the copy in TCRdb shows in-frame clones only, minus some. The sample lists tens of thousands of clones, about 80% occurring once. The specimen was peripheral blood mononuclear cells (PBMCs), collected before the fourth cycle of nivolumab. The source of these receptors is a human donor with classical Hodgkin lymphoma.

The chain is built from TRBV13 and TRBJ2-5, with 8 bases identical to TRBD2. The J call may be mistaken, given a closer DNA end match to TRBJ2-7. There are 19 residues in the CDR3. CDR1 is PRHDT, CDR2 FYEKMQ, per germline (reference sequence). CDR3 DNA sequence: TGTGCCAGCAGCTTGAGGATCGCGGGGGGTTCCCACAACTCCTACGAGCAGTACTTC. It specifies CASSLRIAGGSHNSYEQYF.

The gene calls are TRBV9 and TRBJ2-5; perhaps TRBD2 as D (5 bases). The J call may not be correct, given that the DNA end is closer to TRBJ2-7. CDR1 is SGDLS, CDR2 YYNGEE, per germline. The CDR3 is made up of 16 amino acids. The CDR3 nucleotides read TGTGCCAGCAGCGTAGAACGAGGGCTAGATTCCTACGAGCAGTACTTC. It encodes CASSVERGLDSYEQYF.

A single count supports this clone. This rearrangement joins TRBV19 to TRBJ1-1; 7 positions agree with TRBD1. Germline V lookup: CDR1 LNHDA, CDR2 SQIVND (reference sequence). This CDR3 is built from 15 residues. Trimming removed 1 base from V and 4 bases from J; junction bases left unmatched: 6. CDR3 residues: CASSIAQGRFTEAFF. In DNA, the CDR3 is TGTGCCAGTAGTATAGCACAGGGGCGTTTCACTGAAGCTTTCTTT. Full variable domain (remainder filled in from reference TRBV19 and TRBJ1-1): DGGITQSPKYLFRKEGQNVTLSCEQNLNHDAMYWYRQDPGQGLRLIYYSQIVNDFQKGDIAEGYSVSREKKESFPLTVTSAQKNPTAFYLCASSIAQGRFTEAFFGQGTRLTVV.

This chain's CDR3 is CASSLRGGPWQDPYF. The CDR3 DNA sequence: TGTGCCAGCAGCTTAAGAGGGGGTCCCTGGCAGGACCCTTACTTC. The gene calls are TRBV7-9 and TRBJ2-7, with D maybe TRBD1 (6 bases). V was shortened by 2 bases and J by 13 bases, with 24 bases between the two germline ends. CDR1 and CDR2 from the germline V gene are SEHNR and FQNEAQ (reference sequence). The CDR3 sequence is 15 residues long.

A remark on this clone: This may be a read error: a much more frequent sequence differs by one nucleotide. Distinct nucleotide sequences in the sample also encode this CDR3. The chain couples TRBV9 to TRBJ1-3; tentatively, D is TRBD1 (5 bases). The V gene's germline CDR1 is SGDLS and CDR2 YYNGEE. The CDR3 is made up of 15 amino acids. The V gene lost 0 bases and the J gene lost 3 bases, with 10 bases spanning the gap. The CDR3: CASSVDGRGGNTIYF. The DNA for the CDR3 is TGTGCCAGCAGCGTAGACGGTAGGGGTGGAAACACCATATATTTT.

The genes are TRBV28 and TRBJ1-1; 11 bases fit TRBD1. The CDR3 spans 16 residues. V dropped 6 bases and J dropped 4; count of bases not matched to a gene: 10. Germline V gene data show CDR1 as MDHEN and CDR2 as SYDVKM. CDR3 DNA: TGTGCCAGCAGGGGACAGGGGGACCAAGGGAGCACTGAAGCTTTCTTT. The encoded protein is CASRGQGDQGSTEAFF.

This clone has a handful of counts. A junction boundary mismatches the germline segment, possibly from a read error. The V gene is TRBV11-1, the J gene TRBJ2-5; TRBD1 matches at 7 bases. This CDR3 spans 14 amino acids. CDR1 and CDR2 from the germline V gene are SGHAT and FQDESV (reference sequence). The CDR3: CASRLGTAQETQYF. Written as DNA, the CDR3 is TGTGCCAGCAGATTAGGGACAGCACAAGAGACCCAGTACTTC.

The chain recombines TRBV9 with TRBJ2-1; D perhaps matches TRBD2 (5 bases). Per the germline V gene, CDR1 is SGDLS and CDR2 is YYNGEE. The CDR3 spans 12 residues. Trimming shortened V by 0 bases and J by 14 bases, and 12 bases separated the two germline ends. CDR3 coding DNA: TGTGCCAGCAGCGTAGAAGAGGGAAGAAAGTTCTTC. This encodes CASSVEEGRKFF.

This chain joins TRBV6-4 and TRBJ1-1; a possible D gene is TRBD1 (5 bases). Germline V gives CDR1 MRHNA, CDR2 SNTAGT. V was pared by 6 bases and J by 3 bases, with 14 bases between. The CDR3 runs 14 residues. DNA for the CDR3: TGTGCCAGCAGAAAAAGCAGGGTAGACACTGAAGCTTTCTTT. Translating gives CASRKSRVDTEAFF.

The chain joins TRBV27 to TRBJ2-3; D ambiguous. Germline assignment: CDR1 MNHEY and CDR2 SMNVEV (reference sequence). The ends were cut back, 7 bases at V and 4 bases at J, with 15 bases in the middle. This CDR3 is 14 amino acids long. The CDR3 spells CASTPRRFADTQYF. In nucleotides, the CDR3 is TGTGCCAGCACCCCTCGGCGCTTCGCAGATACGCAGTATTTT.

The CDR3 DNA reads as TGTGCCAGTAGTAGCGTGGGCGGGGAGCTGTTTTTT. Its protein is CASSSVGGELFF. The gene calls are TRBV19 and TRBJ2-2, with unresolved D. V lost 4 bases and J 7 bases, leaving 7 bases between the germline ends. Germline CDR1 LNHDA, CDR2 SQIVND (reference sequence). The CDR3 is 12 residues long.

The chain employs TRBV6-5 and TRBJ2-5; 9 bases line up with TRBD1. CDR1 is MNHEY, CDR2 SVGAGI, per germline. With 9 bases clipped from V and 5 bases from J, the junction kept 10 bases outside the gene matches. CDR3 size: 14 residues. CDR3 amino acids: CASSETGGWETQYF. CDR3 bases: TGTGCCAGTAGTGAGACAGGGGGATGGGAGACCCAGTACTTC.

The chain combines TRBV28 with TRBJ2-2, with unresolved D. The CDR3 contains 12 residues. Germline lookup yields CDR1 MDHEN and CDR2 SYDVKM. V gave up 5 bases and J gave up 9 bases, with 10 bases separating them. The CDR3 coding sequence is TGTGCCAGCAGTACCCCCACTAGGGAGCTGTTTTTT. Residues: CASSTPTRELFF. Combining the CDR3 with reference TRBV28 and TRBJ2-2 gives the whole variable domain DVKVTQSSRYLVKRTGEKVFLECVQDMDHENMFWYRQDPGLGLRLIYFSYDVKMKEKGDIPEGYSVSREKKERFSLILESASTNQTSMYLCASSTPTRELFFGEGSRLTVL.

V gene TRBV5-8 combines with J gene TRBJ1-5; TRBD1 might be the D (6 bases). Germline V gene data show CDR1 as SGHTS and CDR2 as YDEGEE. Trimming took off 0 bases at V and 7 bases at J, with 17 bases between the two ends. The CDR3 totals 16 residues. The CDR3: CASSLVFKGQRQPQHF. The CDR3 DNA is TGTGCCAGCAGCTTGGTCTTCAAGGGACAACGACAGCCCCAGCATTTT.